The source of this TCR beta chain is a study of beta chain features in type 1 diabetes. Turning to the study itself: Taken together, all samples contributed 107,917,701 examined sorted cells. General study results and limits: It was not settled here whether HLA type affects TCRB rearrangement. In all four CD4+ subsets, TCRB CDR3 length was significantly, moderately reduced in type 1 diabetes.

The authors reverse transcribed all of the isolated RNA, so sequencing captured expressed TCRB transcripts. Mean read depth for naive, central memory and regulatory T cell samples was approximately 3.57 million reads. TCRdb keeps only in-frame clones here, not all; method: immunoSEQ multiplex PCR. Here the sample spans 300,000 to 400,000 clones, 9.5% to 10% being singletons. The CDR3 totals 20 residues. Germline V gene sequence: CDR1 SGHVS, CDR2 FQNEAQ. After removal of 0 bases from V and 5 bases from J, the junction contained 13 bases not matched to a gene. The sample holds a few counts of this clone. The antigen is unknown.

This clonotype originated in a young man with type 1 diabetes. The V gene is TRBV7-8, the J gene TRBJ2-1; 13 nucleotides match TRBD2. The sample taken for sequencing was central memory CD4+ T cells from blood. The CDR3 is CASSLARLAGGARGDNEQFF. For the CDR3, the DNA is TGTGCCAGCAGCTTAGCCCGACTAGCGGGAGGAGCAAGGGGGGACAATGAGCAGTTCTTC.